This T cell receptor beta chain emerged from a study of post-analysis software for immune sequencing data. Unique-molecular-identifier-tagged TCR beta cDNA libraries were used. TCRdb independently ran MiXCR on the PCR reads; one entry per CDR3 protein. The table shows hundreds of thousands of distinct CDR3 sequences, with 55% to 60% occurring only once. In regard to this clonotype: What it binds is not known.

The study's findings and limits: Higher frequency in patients than in controls was seen for five TRBV segments, with TRBV5-6, TRBV5-1 and TRBV20-1 among them.

Germline assignment: CDR1 SGDLS and CDR2 YYNGEE. This CDR3 contains 15 residues. Trimming cost V 2 bases and J 8 bases, with 17 bases left between them. Material for sequencing was blood. The V gene is TRBV9, the J gene TRBJ2-1; perhaps TRBD1 as D (6 bases). This clonotype was sampled from a girl under 10 years old with multiple sclerosis. CDR3 sequence reads: CASSVTGLALHEQFF. In DNA form, the CDR3 reads TGTGCCAGCAGCGTCACAGGGCTCGCCCTCCATGAGCAGTTCTTC.